The sequence of this T cell receptor (beta chain) was determined in a study of T cell responses to AZD1222 COVID-19 vaccine. The study, taken as a whole, reports: Distributed over spike, vaccine-associated CD4 TCRs predominated at 160-218 and 743-854. Of the AZD1222 recipients, only 5 to 7 were seropositive at baseline. After the peak T cell response, and only then, were repertoires sampled. Donors in the cohort were predominantly white British and more often female, and clonal diversity was possibly underestimated.

On this clone: The target antigen is unknown.

Germline V gene lookup returns CDR1 MNHEY and CDR2 SMNVEV (reference sequence). The CDR3 runs 15 residues. The V and J ends lost 0 bases and 8 bases respectively, with 17 bases between them. Generated by immunoSEQ multiplex PCR, the TCRdb table keeps only in-frame clones and is missing some. The table has around 50,000 clones, roughly 80% seen once. The genes are TRBV27 and TRBJ2-7, with D unresolved. Sequences were derived from peripheral blood, sampled on day 0 of AZD1222 vaccination. This receptor was identified in an adult in good health. The CDR3, as DNA: TGTGCCAGCAGTTTATCTACGCACGCGGTCCGCCAGCAGTACTTC. Its protein is CASSLSTHAVRQQYF.